These 3 T cell receptor beta chains were sequenced from one sample in a study of shared clonotypes between healthy human individuals. Some clones are missing from TCRdb's copy, which holds only in-frame ones; the method was immunoSEQ multiplex PCR. The sample has a few hundred thousand clones, approximately 80% seen once. The sequencing input was PBMCs. Receptors originate from a woman aged 40-49 years in good health. Some clones in this sample may be carry-over from other donors' samples.

The CDR3 region has the DNA TGTGCCAGCTCACCAAGTGGAATCCAAGAGACCCAGTACTTC. This gives the protein CASSPSGIQETQYF. This chain uses TRBV18 with TRBJ2-5, with D hard to call. Germline assignment: CDR1 KGHSH and CDR2 LQKENI. The V end lost 2 bases, the J end lost 1 base, and 8 bases lay between the germline ends. The CDR3 is made up of 14 amino acids.

This clone was picked up many times. This chain uses TRBV7-8 with TRBJ2-7; a weak D match, TRBD1 (7 bases). CDR3 size: 14 residues. The V and J ends lost 5 bases and 5 bases respectively, with 16 bases between them. The germline gives CDR1 SGHVS, CDR2 FQNEAQ. CDR3 sequence reads: CASSQGGPRDEQYF. CDR3 bases: TGTGCCAGCAGCCAGGGGGGCCCCCGAGACGAGCAGTACTTC.

A few counts support this clone. V and J are TRBV5-1 and TRBJ2-2; 8 nucleotides align to TRBD2. V gave up 4 bases and J gave up 0 bases; unmatched junction bases: 8. The CDR3 length is 17 residues. Germline-derived CDR1 and CDR2 are SGHRS and YFSETQ. CDR3 sequence reads: CASSQMTSAPNTGELFF. The CDR3 DNA follows: TGCGCCAGCAGCCAGATGACTAGCGCCCCGAACACCGGGGAGCTGTTTTTT.